This is a list of T cell receptor beta chains from one sample in a study of control samples from healthy donors and cancer patients. The protocol was immunoSEQ multiplex PCR, while the TCRdb copy is restricted to in-frame clones and leaves out a portion. Of roughly 130,000 clones listed, about nine tenths were seen once; the top ten hold 2% to 3%. Sequencing was carried out using blood. These receptors were obtained from a man aged 18 to 30 in good health. CDR3s include the opening cysteine and the closing phenylalanine or tryptophan. The order of the fields is V gene, J gene, CDR3 protein.

TRBV28	TRBJ1-5	CASSNRDKGSLQPQHF
TRBV9	TRBJ2-1	CASSDTGTVPNEQFF
TRBV18	TRBJ1-5	CASSPGQGQNQPQHF
TRBV2	TRBJ1-6	CASSSTGNYNSPLHF
TRBV6-2/TRBV6-3	TRBJ2-2	CASSTELAGLNTGELFF
TRBV19	TRBJ2-6	CASSQGSGANVLTF
TRBV10-3	TRBJ2-2	CAIRGGLAGDTGELFF
TRBV19	TRBJ1-6	CASSIAKRGQNSPLHF
TRBV30	TRBJ2-3	CAWSLGGSSTDTQYF
TRBV19	TRBJ1-2	CASSISVDGSKYGYTF
TRBV30	TRBJ1-5	CAWSVQGGYQPQHF
TRBV3-1/TRBV3-2	TRBJ2-7	CASSQDRQGREQYF
TRBV7-9	TRBJ2-5	CASSSDRTPRVTQYF
TRBV19	TRBJ2-7	CASSIGLSRAYEQYF
TRBV6-1	TRBJ1-2	CASSDRASNYGYTF
TRBV10-3	TRBJ1-1	CAISGGQRNTEAFF
TRBV11-2	TRBJ1-5	CASSLVGNQPQHF
TRBV19	TRBJ2-1	CASSIDSQGYVYNEQFF
TRBV7-8	TRBJ1-1	CASSLVGGQNTEAFF
TRBV29-1	TRBJ1-2	CSVERGSYGYTF
TRBV28	TRBJ2-7	CASSLERGGGTYEQYF
TRBV7-8	TRBJ2-3	CASSPLGSTDTQYF
TRBV11-2	TRBJ2-3	CASSEYLADTDTQYF
TRBV20-1	TRBJ2-1	CSASGAYNEQFF
TRBV3-1/TRBV3-2	TRBJ1-1	CASSQGIEAFF
TRBV5-4	TRBJ2-1	CASGAGLAGGSSYNEQFF
TRBV6-5	TRBJ2-3	CASSSGTSDTQYF
TRBV5-6	TRBJ1-2	CASSLRAAEGYTF
TRBV18	TRBJ1-5	CASSPGTGINQPQHF
TRBV7-8	TRBJ1-1	CASSLSGTEAFF